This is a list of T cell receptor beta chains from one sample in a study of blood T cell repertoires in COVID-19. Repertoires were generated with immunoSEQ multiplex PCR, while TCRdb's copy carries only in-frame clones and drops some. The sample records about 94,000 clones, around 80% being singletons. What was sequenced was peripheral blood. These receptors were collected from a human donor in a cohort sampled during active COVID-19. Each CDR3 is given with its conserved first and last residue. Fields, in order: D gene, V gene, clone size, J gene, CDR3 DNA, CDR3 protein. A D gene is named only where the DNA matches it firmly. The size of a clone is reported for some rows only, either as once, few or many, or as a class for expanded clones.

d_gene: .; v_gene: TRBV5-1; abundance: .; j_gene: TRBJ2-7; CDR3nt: TGCGCCAGCAGCTTTTGGAGGGTGGAATCCTACGAGCAGTACTTC; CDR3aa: CASSFWRVESYEQYF
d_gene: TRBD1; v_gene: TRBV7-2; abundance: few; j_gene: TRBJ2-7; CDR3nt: TGTGCCAGCAGTCGCGCCGGGACAGGGGCCTACGAGCAGTACTTC; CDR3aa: CASSRAGTGAYEQYF
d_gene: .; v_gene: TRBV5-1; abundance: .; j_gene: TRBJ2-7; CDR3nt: TGCGCCAGCAGCTTTGGGGCCAGCGGGCCCTACGAGCAGTACTTC; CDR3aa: CASSFGASGPYEQYF
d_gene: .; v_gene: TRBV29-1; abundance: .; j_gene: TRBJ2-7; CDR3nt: TGCAGCGTTGGACTTTTCTACGAGCAGTACTTC; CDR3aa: CSVGLFYEQYF
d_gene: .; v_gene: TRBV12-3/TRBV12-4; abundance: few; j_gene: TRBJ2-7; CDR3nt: TGTGCCAGCAGACCCTCCGCGGGGGAGCAGTACTTC; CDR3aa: CASRPSAGEQYF
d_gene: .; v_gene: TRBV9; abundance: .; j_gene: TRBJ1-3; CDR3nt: TGTGCCAGCAGCGCAAGGACAGCCTTTGGAAACACCATATATTTT; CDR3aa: CASSARTAFGNTIYF
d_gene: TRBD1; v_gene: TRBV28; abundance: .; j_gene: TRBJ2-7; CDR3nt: TGTGCCAGCCTGAGGGACAGTCCGCACGAGCAGTACTTC; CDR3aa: CASLRDSPHEQYF
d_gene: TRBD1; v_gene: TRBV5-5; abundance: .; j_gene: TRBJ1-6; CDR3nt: TGTGCCAGCAGCTTGGGACAGGGGAATTCACCCCTCCACTTT; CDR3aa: CASSLGQGNSPLHF
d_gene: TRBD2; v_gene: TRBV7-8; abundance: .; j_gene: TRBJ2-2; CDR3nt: TGTGCCAGCAGCTTAGGACTAGCGGATATCACCGGGGAGCTGTTTTTT; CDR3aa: CASSLGLADITGELFF
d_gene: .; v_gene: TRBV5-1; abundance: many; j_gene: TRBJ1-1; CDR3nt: TGCGCCAGCGCCTACAGGAACGAGAACACTGAAGCTTTCTTT; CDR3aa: CASAYRNENTEAFF